This T cell receptor beta chain stems from a study of T cell clones after liver transplantation (dated by TCRdb to the late 2010s). With respect to the entire study: Samples were obtained from ITN030ST, a randomized trial in which withdrawal of immunosuppression was attempted within 2 years of liver transplantation. Third party-reactive TCRbeta sequences were also identified from pre-transplant MLRs to serve as an antigen-independent comparator for donor-reactive sequences. The study cohort included 8 liver transplant recipients, of whom 3 were classified as tolerant and 5 as non-tolerant. Donor-reactive T cell clones were identified using TCRbeta sequencing after a pre-transplant mixed lymphocyte reaction and were then followed in post-transplant blood. Three of the eight recipients were HCV-positive; the others were transplanted for non-autoimmune, non-viral indications. Blood samples were collected pre-transplant, then pre-randomization ahead of withdrawal, and finally post-randomization once withdrawal had either been completed or failed. The subjects received no induction therapy and were kept on standard immunosuppression until randomization at 12-24 months post-transplant. To count as tolerant, a recipient had to stay completely off immunosuppression for at least one year without liver enzymes climbing beyond twice the upper limit of normal.

Thawed unstimulated PBMCs were stained for CD3, CD4 and CD8 and FACS-sorted into CD3+CD4+ and CD3+CD8+ populations. Randomization to immunosuppression withdrawal applied to every one of the 8 studied subjects. The Qiagen DNeasy Blood and Tissue Kit was used for isolation of genomic DNA. Points the paper makes about the study in general: In two subjects, low numbers of available donor cells limited the measurable donor-reactive repertoire. Because of small, heterogeneous patient numbers and non-standardized post-transplant time points, the conclusions were only preliminary. Circulating donor-reactive CD4 TCRbeta sequences fell significantly post-transplant in most of the 8 subjects, irrespective of tolerance or HCV status. After accounting for repertoire turnover, donor-reactive detection was significantly reduced in 7 of 8 subjects for CD4 and 8 of 8 for CD8. Because no allograft tissue specimens were available, donor-reactive T cells may have migrated into the graft instead of being deleted. Donor-reactive sequences declined more than third party-reactive ones, suggesting partial antigen-specific deletion unrelated to withdrawal success.

High-throughput TCRbeta CDR3 sequencing of frozen genomic DNA was performed by immunoSEQ, including PCR amplification, mapping, bias correction and internal controls. From the authors' description of their analysis: Only productive rearrangements were retained, and each unique TCRbeta sequence was defined by its CDR3 nucleotide sequence together with its V and J gene. For classification of a sequence as donor-reactive, at least 5-fold expansion in CFSE-low cells relative to unstimulated pre-transplant cells and a frequency of at least 0.01% were required. To ensure at least 90% detection power, minimum frequency thresholds were set for each subject based on that subject's lowest-template unstimulated sample. Jensen-Shannon divergence between the top 1000 TCRbeta sequences post- versus pre-transplant served as the measure of repertoire turnover. Two-sided Fisher's exact tests were used to test for changes in the detection of donor-reactive sequences. This immuneACCESS table, as held by TCRdb, lists in-frame sequences with V and J called but not all clones. Of the missing ones, under half trace to an unresolved V gene in checked studies; the others have no known cause. V, J and clone size were drawn from that table, and D and trimming were deduced from the DNA. Within this sample are tens of thousands of clones, with 83% of them counted one time only. The ten largest clones capture 2.5% to 3.5% of the sample.

For this chain, trimming is 5 bases at the V end and 14 bases at the J end, and the number of junction bases without a gene match is 12. Sequences SGHTA (CDR1) and FQGTGA (CDR2) are obtained from the germline V gene. Spanning cysteine to phenylalanine, the CDR3 consists of 14 amino acids. Only the CDR3 DNA is retained, 42 bases long and in frame from the first base. Worth noting for this clone: Its cognate antigen has yet to be identified. Base qualities are not recorded, but no much larger clone differs from it by a single base.

The receptor's source is a human patient who received a liver transplant. Some T cells may have been brought in with the graft after a transplant. The V and J segments used are TRBV7-3 and TRBJ2-1, with 10 central nucleotides matching TRBD1. Sequenced here: CD4+ T cells from blood, sampled at the 22-month timepoint. The CDR3 region: CASSQGQGGSREFF. The DNA sequence is given as TGTGCCAGCAGCCAAGGACAGGGGGGCTCGCGGGAGTTCTTC.